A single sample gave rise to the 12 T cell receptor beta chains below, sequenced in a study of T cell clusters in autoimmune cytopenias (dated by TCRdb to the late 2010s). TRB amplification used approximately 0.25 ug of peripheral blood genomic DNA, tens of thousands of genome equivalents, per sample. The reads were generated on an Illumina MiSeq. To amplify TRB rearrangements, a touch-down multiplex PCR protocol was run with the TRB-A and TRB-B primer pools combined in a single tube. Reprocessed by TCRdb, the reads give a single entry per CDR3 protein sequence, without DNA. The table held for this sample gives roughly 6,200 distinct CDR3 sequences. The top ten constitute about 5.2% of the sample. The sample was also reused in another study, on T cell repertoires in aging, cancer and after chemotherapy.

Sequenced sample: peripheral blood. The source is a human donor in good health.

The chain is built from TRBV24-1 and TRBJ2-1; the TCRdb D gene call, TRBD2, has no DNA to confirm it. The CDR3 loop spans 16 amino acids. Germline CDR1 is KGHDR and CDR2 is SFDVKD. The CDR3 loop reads CATSDLLGGEANEQFF.

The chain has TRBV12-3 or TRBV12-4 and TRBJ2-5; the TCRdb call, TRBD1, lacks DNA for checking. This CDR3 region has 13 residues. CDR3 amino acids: CASSLSPQETQYF.

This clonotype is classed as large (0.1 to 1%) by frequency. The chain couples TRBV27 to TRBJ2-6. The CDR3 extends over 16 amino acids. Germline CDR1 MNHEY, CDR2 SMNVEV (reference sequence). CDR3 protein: CASSLWGSSGANVLTF.

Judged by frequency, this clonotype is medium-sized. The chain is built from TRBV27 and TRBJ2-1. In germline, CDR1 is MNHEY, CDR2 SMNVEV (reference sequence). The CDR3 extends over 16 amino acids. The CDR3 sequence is CASSLSVVGSYNEQFF.

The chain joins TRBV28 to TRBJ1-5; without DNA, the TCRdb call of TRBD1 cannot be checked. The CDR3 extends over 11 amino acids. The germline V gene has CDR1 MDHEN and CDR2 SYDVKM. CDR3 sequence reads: CASRRGEPQHF.

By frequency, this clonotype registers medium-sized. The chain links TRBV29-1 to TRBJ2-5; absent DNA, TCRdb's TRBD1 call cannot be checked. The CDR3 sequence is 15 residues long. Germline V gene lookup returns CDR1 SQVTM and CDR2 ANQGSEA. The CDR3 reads CSVTPRQGSQETQYF.

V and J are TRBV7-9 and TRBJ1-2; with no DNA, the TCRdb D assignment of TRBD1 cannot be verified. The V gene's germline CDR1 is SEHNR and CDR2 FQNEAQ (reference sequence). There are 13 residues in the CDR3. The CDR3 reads CASSQARGLGYTF.

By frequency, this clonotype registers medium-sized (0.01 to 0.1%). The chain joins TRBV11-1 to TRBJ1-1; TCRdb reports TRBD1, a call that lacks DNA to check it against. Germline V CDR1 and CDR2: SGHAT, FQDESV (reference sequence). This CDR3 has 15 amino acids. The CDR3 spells CASSRDRGRYTEAFF.

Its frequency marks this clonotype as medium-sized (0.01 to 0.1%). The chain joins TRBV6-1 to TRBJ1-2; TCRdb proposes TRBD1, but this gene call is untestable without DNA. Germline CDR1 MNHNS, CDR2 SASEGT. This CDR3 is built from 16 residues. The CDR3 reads CASRQASGGANYGYTF.

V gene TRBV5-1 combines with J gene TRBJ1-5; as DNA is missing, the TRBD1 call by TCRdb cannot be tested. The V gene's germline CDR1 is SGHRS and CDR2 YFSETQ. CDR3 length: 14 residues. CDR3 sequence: CASSSTGGHQPQHF. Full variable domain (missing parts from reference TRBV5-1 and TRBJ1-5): KAGVTQTPRYLIKTRGQQVTLSCSPISGHRSVSWYQQTPGQGLQFLFEYFSETQRNKGNFPGRFSGRQFSNSRSEMNVSTLELGDSALYLCASSSTGGHQPQHFGDGTRLSIL.

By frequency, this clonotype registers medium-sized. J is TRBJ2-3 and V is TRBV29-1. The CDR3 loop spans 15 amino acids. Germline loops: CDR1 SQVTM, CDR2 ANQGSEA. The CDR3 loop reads CSVEDQYTGTDTQYF.

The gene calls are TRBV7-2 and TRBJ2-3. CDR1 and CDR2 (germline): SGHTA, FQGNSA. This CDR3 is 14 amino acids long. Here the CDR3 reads CASSPRGSTDTQYF.